This entry is about one TCR beta chain. Germline-derived CDR1 and CDR2 are SGHVS and FQNEAQ. This CDR3 has 15 residues. The sample is drawn from a study of CXCR3-negative and CXCR3-positive naive CD8 T cells. All TRB cDNA libraries came from 5' RACE performed with UMI labels. Using the 5' RACE reads, TCRdb records one entry per CDR3 protein without DNA. In total, the table holds around 81,000 distinct CDR3 sequences. Material for sequencing was naive CXCR3- CD8+ T cells from blood. Stated subset: CD45RO-CCR7+CD27+CD95- naive CD8+ T cells lacking CXCR3 (TNR3-). This chain connects TRBV7-8 to TRBJ2-2; as DNA is missing, the TRBD1 call by TCRdb cannot be tested. The TCR sequence derives from a human donor in good health. Some clones in this sample may be carry-over from other donors' samples. This CDR3 reads CASSLLGQATGELFF.